This T cell receptor (beta chain) was recorded in a study of blood T cell repertoires in COVID-19 (dated by TCRdb to 2020 to 2021). Regarding the study in general: Samples from collaborators originated in the United States, Italy and Spain and spanned both the acute and convalescent phases of COVID-19. The prospective study material was composed of cDNA or gDNA derived from T cells, B-cell-depleted T cells, or PBMCs. Samples were obtained from the ongoing ImmuneRACE study (first 160 participants) and from 1,254 subjects provided by 6 global collaborators. HLA class I and class II types, where available, came from metadata supplied by the sample provider rather than from assay-based typing. Nearly every sample came with metadata listing a de-identified subject ID, COVID-19 status, age in years and sex. A freely available public database, intended as a resource for researchers studying the immune response to SARS-CoV-2, is where the repertoires were released. Subjects who had been exposed to COVID-19, were actively infected with it, or had recovered from it provided the deeply sampled blood TCRbeta repertoires that made up the dataset. Overall study results and their limits: Clinical and demographic metadata were provided uncurated, with the amount varying by source and participant.

Whole blood was collected in K2EDTA tubes by collaborating institutions according to the institutions' own protocols. For TCRbeta analysis, collaborators shipped samples in one of three forms: frozen whole blood, isolated PBMCs, or DNA extracted from either of those sample types. The germline ends are 10 bases apart after V is trimmed by 0 bases and J by 2 bases. The CDR3 contains 15 residues, cysteine and phenylalanine counted. The only DNA kept is the CDR3, 45 bases in frame from the first base. CDR1 and CDR2, looked up from the germline V gene (reference sequence), are LNHNV and YYDKDF. On this clone itself: Its antigen is unknown. No base-level quality is on record; no much larger clone is a single base apart.

TCRbeta CDR3 regions were amplified from genomic DNA by means of the immunoSEQ Assay, a bias-controlled multiplex PCR. Concerning the study's data processing: The number of nucleated cells in each sample was estimated by amplification of reference gene primers within the assay. To quantify the absolute abundance of each unique TCRbeta CDR3 rearrangement, sequence reads were collapsed and filtered. Productive Simpson clonality was computed per sample as the square root of Simpson's diversity index over productive rearrangements. TCRdb obtained this table from immuneACCESS and retained in-frame rearrangements with V and J assigned. These tables miss some clones; where compared with another copy, unresolved V genes account for less than half of the shortfall, and the remainder is unexplained. For V, J and clone size, that table is used; D and trimming come from the DNA. Recorded for this sample are 110,000 or so clones; 88% of them occurred a single time. Of the sample, roughly 2.3% falls within the top ten clones.

Sequenced: peripheral blood. The sequence derives from a human donor in a cohort sampled during active COVID-19. The chain links TRBV15 with TRBJ1-2, with a tentative D gene TRBD1 over 6 matching bases. DNA sequence: TGTGCCACCAGCAGAGATAGGGGGGGAAACTATGGCTACACCTTC. Translated, it gives CATSRDRGGNYGYTF.